Given below is one TCR beta chain in context. Unmatched junction bases numbered 3, after V lost 1 base and J lost 0 bases. Germline V CDR1 and CDR2: SGDLS, YYNGEE. The CDR3 contains 16 residues. The data derive from a study of cytomegalovirus exposure and HLA in healthy donors. The PCR made use of 60 Vbeta and 13 Jbeta primers. The repertoire was sequenced with immunoSEQ multiplex PCR; TCRdb's copy has only in-frame clones and lacks some. The data contain some 270,000 clones, around 80% of them singletons. Material: PBMCs. The sequence was obtained from a girl aged 2 to 9 in good health and CMV-seronegative. V gene TRBV9 combines with J gene TRBJ2-1; 8 bases line up with TRBD2. Written as DNA, the CDR3 is TGTGCCAGCAGCGTACTCGGGACTAGCTCCTACAATGAGCAGTTCTTC. It translates to CASSVLGTSSYNEQFF.